The next 4 T cell receptor beta chains were all read from a single sample in a study of blood T cell repertoires in COVID-19. Using immunoSEQ multiplex PCR, the repertoire was profiled, and TCRdb retains in-frame clones only, with some absent. Among some 200,000 clones listed, about four fifths were seen once. Sample: peripheral blood. The receptor set was obtained from a woman aged 40 to 50 with acute or convalescent COVID-19.

This sequence joins TRBV19 and TRBJ1-1, with 8 bases that match TRBD1. From germline, CDR1 is LNHDA and CDR2 SQIVND (reference sequence). This CDR3 contains 13 residues. The ends lost 4 bases at V and 5 bases at J; junction bases unmatched: 3. The CDR3, as DNA: TGTGCCAGTAGTAGTGGACAGGGAACTGAAGCTTTCTTT. Its translation is CASSSGQGTEAFF.

The V call is TRBV11-2, the J call TRBJ2-7; possible D gene TRBD2, 5 bases. This CDR3 comprises 15 residues. The V gene's germline CDR1 is SGHAT and CDR2 FQNNGV. The V and J ends lost 1 base and 6 bases respectively, with 16 bases between them. The CDR3 is CASSLVAGGTGEQYF. The DNA of the CDR3 is TGTGCCAGCAGCTTAGTCGCAGGAGGAACTGGCGAGCAGTACTTC.

The chain employs TRBV7-3 and TRBJ2-1, with 10 bases aligning to TRBD2. Germline-derived CDR1 and CDR2 are SGHTA and FQGTGA. The CDR3 has 14 residues. V was pared by 5 bases and J by 7 bases, with 5 bases of the junction left unmatched. DNA of the CDR3: TGTGCCAGCAGCCAGCGGGGGGGCCAGAATGAGCAGTTCTTC. Its translation is CASSQRGGQNEQFF.

The chain links TRBV5-1 to TRBJ1-2; TRBD1 matches 8 bases. The CDR3 consists of 15 residues. Trimming removed 4 bases from V and 8 bases from J; junction bases left unmatched: 13. Per germline, CDR1 SGHRS and CDR2 YFSETQ. In nucleotides, the CDR3 is TGCGCCAGCAGCCCCGGGACAGGAAAGTGGTCCGGCTACACCTTC. It codes for CASSPGTGKWSGYTF.